These 19 T cell receptor beta chains came from one sample sequenced in a study of T cell responses to AZD1222 COVID-19 vaccine. The data were produced by immunoSEQ multiplex PCR, yet TCRdb's version contains in-frame clones alone and is incomplete. The data contain 200,000 or so clones, about 89% of them seen just once; the ten biggest clones take up 2.5% to 3%. The sample was peripheral blood, taken on day 0 of MenACWY control vaccination. These receptors all come from an adult in good health.

This chain joins TRBV19 and TRBJ2-2; D is ambiguous. Germline V CDR1 and CDR2: LNHDA, SQIVND (reference sequence). V was pared by 6 bases and J by 6 bases, with 5 bases between. This CDR3 spans 11 amino acids. In DNA, the CDR3 is TGTGCCAGTAGATCCCCCGGGGAGCTGTTTTTT. Amino acid sequence: CASRSPGELFF. The whole variable domain, remainder taken from reference TRBV19 and TRBJ2-2, is DGGITQSPKYLFRKEGQNVTLSCEQNLNHDAMYWYRQDPGQGLRLIYYSQIVNDFQKGDIAEGYSVSREKKESFPLTVTSAQKNPTAFYLCASRSPGELFFGEGSRLTVL.

This clone was found once. The genes are TRBV28 and TRBJ2-5; tentatively, D is TRBD2 (6 bases). Trimming shortened V by 4 bases and J by 4 bases, and 19 bases separated the two germline ends. The CDR3 extends over 16 amino acids. CDR1 and CDR2 (germline): MDHEN, SYDVKM. For the CDR3, the DNA is TGTGCCAGCAGTTCCCCGGGCCTGGGGGGTTCAGAGACCCAGTACTTC. This translates into CASSSPGLGGSETQYF.

V usage is TRBV7-8 and J usage is TRBJ1-2, with D possibly TRBD1 on 5 matching bases. The CDR3 is 14 residues long. The germline V and J ends were trimmed by 5 bases and 3 bases, with 13 bases remaining between them. Per germline, CDR1 SGHVS and CDR2 FQNEAQ. In nucleotides, the CDR3 is TGTGCCAGCAGCCGGAGGAGGGGTGACTATGGCTACACCTTC. Its translation: CASSRRRGDYGYTF.

The chain carries TRBV28 and TRBJ2-3, with a possible D match to TRBD1 (6 bases). The germline V gene has CDR1 MDHEN and CDR2 SYDVKM. Trimming pared 5 bases from V and 8 bases from J, leaving 8 bases between. This CDR3 comprises 11 residues. The CDR3 loop is CASSTGITQYF. The CDR3 DNA reads as TGTGCCAGCAGTACAGGGATTACGCAGTATTTT.

This chain joins TRBV28 and TRBJ1-2; 7 nucleotides agree with TRBD1. Germline CDR1 MDHEN, CDR2 SYDVKM. Unmatched junction bases numbered 11, after V lost 5 bases and J lost 5 bases. CDR3 size: 15 residues. The CDR3 DNA reads as TGTGCCAGCAGTGGCTTTTCCGGGACAGCTTATGGCTACACCTTC. Residues: CASSGFSGTAYGYTF.

This clone was recorded only once. This chain joins TRBV5-1 and TRBJ2-7; 13 positions agree with TRBD2. There are 15 residues in the CDR3. Germline V gene lookup returns CDR1 SGHRS and CDR2 YFSETQ. J gave up 5 bases and V 2 bases, and 4 bases lay outside the gene matches. For the CDR3, the DNA is TGCGCCAGCAGCTTAGGACTAGCGGGAGTCGACGAGCAGTACTTC. Translation gives CASSLGLAGVDEQYF.

The table lists this clone with a count of one. V gene TRBV9 combines with J gene TRBJ2-5, with TRBD2 as a possible D gene (6 bases). The CDR3 is made up of 15 amino acids. Germline CDR1 is SGDLS and CDR2 is YYNGEE. The V and J ends lost 4 bases and 3 bases respectively, with 16 bases between them. The CDR3 sequence: CASSISGLFKETQYF. In nucleotides, the CDR3 is TGTGCCAGCAGCATATCGGGACTTTTTAAAGAGACCCAGTACTTC.

The DNA for the CDR3 is TGTGCCAGCAGTCTACCCCTCAGGGGTTTGGACTATGGCTACACCTTC. Translation: CASSLPLRGLDYGYTF. J is TRBJ1-2 and V is TRBV28, with D possibly TRBD1 on 6 matching bases. Germline CDR1 reads MDHEN; CDR2 reads SYDVKM. V lost 5 bases, J lost 3 bases, and 19 bases lay in between. The length of the CDR3 is 16 residues.

The V call is TRBV28, the J call TRBJ2-3, with 10 positions matching TRBD2. V was clipped by 4 bases and J by 8 bases; unmatched bases: 9. Germline V lookup: CDR1 MDHEN, CDR2 SYDVKM. This CDR3 comprises 15 residues. The CDR3 here is CASSSAAGGPATQYF. CDR3 in DNA: TGTGCCAGCAGTTCCGCAGCGGGGGGGCCTGCTACGCAGTATTTT.

The chain links TRBV28 to TRBJ1-4; the D gene is possibly TRBD1 (5 bases). The CDR3 has 14 amino acids. V shed 3 bases and J shed 7 bases, with 12 bases lying between them. From germline, CDR1 is MDHEN and CDR2 SYDVKM. The chain's CDR3 is CASSLRGVAEKLFF. In nucleotides, the CDR3 is TGTGCCAGCAGTTTGCGGGGCGTTGCTGAAAAACTGTTTTTT.

The chain combines TRBV10-3 with TRBJ1-4, with TRBD1 as a possible D gene (5 bases). The germline V gene encodes CDR1 ENHRY and CDR2 SYGVKD. The V end lost 10 bases, the J end lost 7 bases, and 16 bases lay between the germline ends. The CDR3 loop spans 13 amino acids. The CDR3 region is CATGTQAGEKLFF. The CDR3 bases are TGTGCCACCGGGACCCAAGCGGGTGAAAAACTGTTTTTT.

This sequence joins TRBV5-1 and TRBJ2-3; D gene uncertain. CDR1 SGHRS and CDR2 YFSETQ come from the germline V gene. The V gene lost 4 bases and the J gene lost 1 base, with 7 bases spanning the gap. This CDR3 has 13 amino acids. CDR3 in amino acids: CASSLLRTDTQYF. The DNA for the CDR3 is TGCGCCAGCAGCCTTCTACGCACAGATACGCAGTATTTT.

The chain couples TRBV9 to TRBJ2-2; D is undetermined. Germline V gives CDR1 SGDLS, CDR2 YYNGEE. Between the trimmed V and J ends, which lost 0 bases and 4 bases, there was a span of 13 bases. The CDR3 covers 16 residues. The CDR3 DNA is TGTGCCAGCAGCGTAGGCCCGGGTGGGGTCACCGGGGAGCTGTTTTTT. Amino acid sequence: CASSVGPGGVTGELFF.

The gene calls are TRBV28 and TRBJ1-2, with a possible D match to TRBD1 (5 bases). Per the germline V gene, CDR1 is MDHEN and CDR2 is SYDVKM. The V gene lost 7 bases and the J gene lost 7 bases, with 16 bases spanning the gap. The CDR3 has 13 residues. CDR3 nucleotides: TGTGCCAGCACCAGAGGAGGGGTTGGTGGCTACACCTTC. Encoded protein: CASTRGGVGGYTF.

Remarks on this clone: The identical CDR3 is also encoded by other nucleotide sequences in the sample. This rearrangement joins TRBV7-2 to TRBJ1-1; D is unclear. The CDR3 consists of 14 residues. V was shortened by 5 bases and J by 0 bases, with 10 bases between the two germline ends. The germline V gene has CDR1 SGHTA and CDR2 FQGNSA. CDR3 nucleotide sequence: TGTGCCAGCAGCCAGGATAGGATGAACACTGAAGCTTTCTTT. The encoded protein is CASSQDRMNTEAFF.

This chain joins TRBV20-1 and TRBJ2-5; D is ambiguous. Germline CDR1 and CDR2: DFQATT and SNEGSKA (reference sequence). V dropped 0 bases and J dropped 5 bases, with 4 bases sitting between them. The CDR3 spans 11 residues. The CDR3 protein is CSARELETQYF. In nucleotides, the CDR3 is TGCAGTGCTAGAGAGCTGGAGACCCAGTACTTC.

This clone was seen a handful of times. V usage is TRBV18 and J usage is TRBJ1-2; 8 bases match TRBD1. After removal of 1 base from V and 5 bases from J, the junction contained 6 bases not matched to a gene. This CDR3 has 15 amino acids. CDR1 KGHSH and CDR2 LQKENI come from the germline V gene. CDR3 nucleotides: TGTGCCAGCTCACCACGTGGACAGGGCGGGTATGGCTACACCTTC. As protein: CASSPRGQGGYGYTF.

This sequence joins TRBV7-9 and TRBJ2-7; possible D gene TRBD2, 5 bases. The CDR3 loop spans 12 amino acids. V lost 7 bases to trimming and J lost 5 bases, with 12 bases between them. CDR1 and CDR2 from the germline V gene are SEHNR and FQNEAQ (reference sequence). The chain's CDR3 is CASTSGLNEQYF. Written as DNA, the CDR3 is TGTGCCAGCACCAGCGGACTGAACGAGCAGTACTTC.

The genes are TRBV19 and TRBJ2-7, with a possible D match to TRBD2 (5 bases). Trimming left V 1 base short and J 5 bases short, with 12 bases between. CDR3 size: 14 residues. The V gene's germline CDR1 is LNHDA and CDR2 SQIVND (reference sequence). The chain's CDR3 is CASSIGHPRDEQYF. The DNA of the CDR3 is TGTGCCAGTAGTATAGGACACCCGAGGGACGAGCAGTACTTC.